This T cell receptor beta chain was observed in a study of cytomegalovirus exposure and HLA in healthy donors (dated by TCRdb to 2016 to 2017). A note on the overall study: According to a later analysis, the approximately 120 validation repertoires were produced on the same platform as the 680 or so repertoires of the first cohort. The aim of the study was to test whether cataloging public T cell receptors could identify signatures of past pathogen exposure. Besides the first cohort of under 700 subjects, a separate validation cohort made up of roughly 130 different subjects was used. To predict cytomegalovirus infection status, the study brought together high-throughput TCR immunosequencing, statistical association of individual TCRs with disease status, and machine learning.

Details on this clone: Its antigen remains undetermined. It has no much larger one-base neighbor in the sample; base qualities were not kept.

Donors formed part of the validation cohort, which comprised 120 subjects and was distinct from the first cohort of under 750 subjects. Taken from the germline V gene, the CDR1 and CDR2 loops are LGHNA and YNFKEQ. The CDR3 measures 14 amino acids from cysteine to phenylalanine. The only DNA kept is the CDR3, 42 bases in frame from the first base. The junction shows trimming of 1 base on V and 1 base on J, plus 8 bases between the germline ends. Libraries were constructed by the immunoSEQ multiplex PCR assay. As for how the authors treated the data: A statistical classification framework was built to diagnose cytomegalovirus status from the catalog of TCR beta chain sequences. This immuneACCESS table, as held by TCRdb, lists in-frame sequences with V and J called but not all clones. Of the missing ones, under half trace to an unresolved V gene in checked studies; the others have no known cause. V, J and clone size were drawn from that table, and D and trimming were deduced from the DNA. The sample table shows some 200,000 clones, and roughly 88% are seen once. Jointly, the top ten make up over 10% of the sample.

Beyond this particular receptor, the publication reports: The authors suggested that the approach could potentially be extended to other disease states and immunological phenotypes. Of the cluster scores, roughly 95% were above 0 in a later analysis, which found that TCRs clustered in the first cohort also tended to co-occur in the roughly 130 validation repertoires. While some public TCRs were present in many individuals, most TCR sequences turned up only very rarely across donors. The classifier was reported to diagnose cytomegalovirus status with high specificity and sensitivity in both the original cohort and the validation cohort. In vitro tests confirmed that a few of the cytomegalovirus-associated TCR beta chains recognize cytomegalovirus antigens. The study listed approximately 150 TCR beta chains as associated with cytomegalovirus. The validation cohort had no HLA typing available for a later analysis, so co-occurrence within that cohort was assessed over all 120 or so repertoires.

Sequenced: PBMCs. The chain uses TRBV4-2 and TRBJ2-7; a tentative D match to TRBD2 spans 5 bases. The TCR sequence derives from a young woman in good health and CMV-seropositive. The nucleotide sequence is given as TGTGCCAGCAGCCAAGGCGGGTCGTCCTACGAGCAGTACTTC. This is translated as CASSQGGSSYEQYF.